This entry features one T cell receptor (beta chain) sequence. The V and J ends lost 2 bases and 0 bases respectively, with 9 bases between them. This CDR3 contains 15 residues. The germline gives CDR1 LNHDA, CDR2 SQIVND (reference sequence). Profiled with immunoSEQ multiplex PCR; TCRdb holds only in-frame clones, not every one. The sample lists about 24,000 clones, around nine tenths occurring once. The data are from a study of PD-L1 blockade in urothelial cancer. Turning to the study itself: From 2014, patients received atezolizumab, given as 1,200 mg intravenously every 3 weeks. Blood analysis was done at 3 weeks (second dose) and 6 weeks after treatment began.

The starting material was PBMCs, obtained around atezolizumab (anti-PD-L1) treatment. The sequence was obtained from a middle-aged man with urothelial cancer. This chain links TRBV19 with TRBJ2-3; D uncertain. CDR3 sequence reads: CASSIQVSSTDTQYF. The CDR3 nucleotides read TGTGCCAGTAGTATACAGGTCTCTAGCACAGATACGCAGTATTTT.